The rows below give T cell receptor beta chains drawn from one sample of a study of cytomegalovirus exposure and HLA in healthy donors. Sequencing was performed with immunoSEQ multiplex PCR; in TCRdb, only in-frame clones are kept and a portion is missing. The top ten hold 1.6% of the sample, which has about 140,000 clones, around 70% seen once. The sample was PBMCs. Source of these receptors: a woman in her twenties or thirties in good health and CMV-seronegative. Both conserved end residues are part of each CDR3.

v_call	cdr3_aa
TRBV7-2	CASSSEPTGGGFNTF
TRBV5-1	CASSLGGSQGPNYGYTF
TRBV11-2	CASSPTSGGSNEQFF
TRBV18	CASSRGDTDTQYF
TRBV5-1	CASSSREFGELFF
TRBV10-2	CASSEFAGGAETQYF
TRBV5-1	CASSLGGAGGNTDTQYF
TRBV9	CASSVGAGDYEQYF
TRBV7-2	CASSQPGDNTDTQYF
TRBV19	CASSIEEQGVGNPYYEQYF
TRBV27	CASSLQGRPYEQYF
TRBV7-3	CASSYSSSLNEQFF
TRBV27	CASSLISGVQETQYF
TRBV5-1	CATGQSGLETQYF
TRBV5-4	CACSTSGTGDTQYF
TRBV5-1	CASSLDSPLLGYTF
TRBV7-9	CASSLDDRMKQYF
TRBV5-1	CASSLQQGRGTEAFF
TRBV20-1	CSVSRGEQYF
TRBV4-1	CASSPRVREERGYNEQFF
TRBV5-1	CASSLEGTGDSPLHF
TRBV9	CASSPHTGLNSPLHF
TRBV10-2	CASTTPSGRALRNEQFF
TRBV11-3	CASSRRQDPYNEQFF
TRBV9	CASSAGQGATNEKLFF
TRBV5-1	CASSLESQGGETQYF
TRBV7-7	CASSLALNEKLFF
TRBV5-1	CASSAGRIGGLETQYF
TRBV11-2	CASSSIAGAGEQYF
TRBV5-6	CASSRGLSGANVLTF
TRBV28	CASSTGADSYGYTF
TRBV10-3	CAISEGAESTDTQYF
TRBV4-2	CASSQDRGSAEKLFF
TRBV7-3	CASLAGADTQYF
TRBV29-1	CSVGERDRNYGYTF
TRBV30	CAWTELAGGLAETQYF
TRBV4-2	CASSREPSSGGYNEQFF
TRBV25-1	CASEQYNEQFF